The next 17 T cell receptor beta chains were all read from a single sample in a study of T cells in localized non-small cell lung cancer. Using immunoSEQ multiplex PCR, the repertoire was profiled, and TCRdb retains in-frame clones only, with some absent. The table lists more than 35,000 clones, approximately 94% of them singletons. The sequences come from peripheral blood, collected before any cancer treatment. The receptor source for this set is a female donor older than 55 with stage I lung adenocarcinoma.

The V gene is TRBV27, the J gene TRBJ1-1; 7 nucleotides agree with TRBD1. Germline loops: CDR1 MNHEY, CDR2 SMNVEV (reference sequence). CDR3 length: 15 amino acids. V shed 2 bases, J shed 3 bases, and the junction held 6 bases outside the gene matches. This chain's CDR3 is CASSLDRAGYTEAFF. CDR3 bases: TGTGCCAGCAGTTTAGACAGGGCGGGTTACACTGAAGCTTTCTTT.

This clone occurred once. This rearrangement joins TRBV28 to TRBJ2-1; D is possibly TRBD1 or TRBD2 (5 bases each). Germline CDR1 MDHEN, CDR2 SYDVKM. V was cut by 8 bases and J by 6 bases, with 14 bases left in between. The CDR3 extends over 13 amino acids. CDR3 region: CASYSGTRNEQFF. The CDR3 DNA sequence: TGTGCCAGCTATTCCGGGACGCGCAATGAGCAGTTCTTC.

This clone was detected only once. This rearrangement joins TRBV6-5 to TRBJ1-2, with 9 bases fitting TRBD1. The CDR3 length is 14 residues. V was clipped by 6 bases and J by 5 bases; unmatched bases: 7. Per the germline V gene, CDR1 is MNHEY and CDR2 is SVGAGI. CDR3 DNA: TGTGCCAGCAGAACTACAGGGGGCGATTATGGCTACACCTTC. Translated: CASRTTGGDYGYTF.

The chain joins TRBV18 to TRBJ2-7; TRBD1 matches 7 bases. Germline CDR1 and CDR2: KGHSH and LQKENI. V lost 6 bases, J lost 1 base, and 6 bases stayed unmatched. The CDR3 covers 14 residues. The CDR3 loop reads CASSGQVESYEQYV. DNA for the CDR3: TGTGCCAGCTCCGGACAGGTGGAATCCTACGAGCAGTACGTC.

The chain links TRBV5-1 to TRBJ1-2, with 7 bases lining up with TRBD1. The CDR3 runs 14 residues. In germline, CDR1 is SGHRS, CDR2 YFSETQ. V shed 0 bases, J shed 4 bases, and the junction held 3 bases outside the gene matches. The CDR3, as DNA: TGCGCCAGCAGCTTGGAGTGGGACAGCTATGGCTACACCTTC. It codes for CASSLEWDSYGYTF.

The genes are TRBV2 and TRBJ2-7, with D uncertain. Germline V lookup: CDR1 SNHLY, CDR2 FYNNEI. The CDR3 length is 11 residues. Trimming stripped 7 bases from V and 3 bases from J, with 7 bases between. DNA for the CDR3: TGTGCCAGCATATGGGGCTACGAGCAGTACTTC. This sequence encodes CASIWGYEQYF.

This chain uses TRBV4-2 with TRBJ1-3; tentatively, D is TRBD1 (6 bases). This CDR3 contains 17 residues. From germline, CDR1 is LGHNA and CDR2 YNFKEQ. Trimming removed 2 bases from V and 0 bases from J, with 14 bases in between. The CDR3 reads CASSQTPDRNSGNTIYF. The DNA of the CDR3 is TGTGCCAGCAGCCAAACACCGGACAGAAACTCTGGAAACACCATATATTTT.

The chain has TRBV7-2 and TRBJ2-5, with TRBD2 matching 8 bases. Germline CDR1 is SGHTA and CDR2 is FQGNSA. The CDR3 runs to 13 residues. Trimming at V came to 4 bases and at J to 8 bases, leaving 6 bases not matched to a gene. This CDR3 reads CASSSGTRVTQYF. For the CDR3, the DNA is TGTGCCAGCAGCTCCGGGACTAGGGTAACCCAGTACTTC.

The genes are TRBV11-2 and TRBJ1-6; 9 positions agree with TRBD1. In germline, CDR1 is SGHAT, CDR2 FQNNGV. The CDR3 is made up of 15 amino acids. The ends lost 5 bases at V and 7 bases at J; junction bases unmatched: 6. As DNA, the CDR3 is TGTGCCAGCAGCCCCTGGGACAGGGAAAATTCACCCCTCCACTTT. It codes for CASSPWDRENSPLHF.

The CDR3 DNA sequence: TGTGCCAGCAGCGTCCATGACGGCGGAGGGTCACCCCTCCACTTT. As protein: CASSVHDGGGSPLHF. J is TRBJ1-6 and V is TRBV9; D remains ambiguous. The germline gives CDR1 SGDLS, CDR2 YYNGEE. V was shortened by 2 bases and J by 10 bases, with 16 bases between the two germline ends. The CDR3 consists of 15 residues. Filled out from reference TRBV9 and TRBJ1-6, the complete variable domain reads DSGVTQTPKHLITATGQRVTLRCSPRSGDLSVYWYQQSLDQGLQFLIQYYNGEERAKGNILERFSAQQFPDLHSELNLSSLELGDSALYFCASSVHDGGGSPLHFGNGTRLTVT.

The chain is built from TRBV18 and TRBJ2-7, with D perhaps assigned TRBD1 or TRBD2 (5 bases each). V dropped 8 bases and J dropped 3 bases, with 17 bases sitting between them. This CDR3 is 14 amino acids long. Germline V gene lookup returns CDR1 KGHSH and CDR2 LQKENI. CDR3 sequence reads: CASGVLGEDYEQYF. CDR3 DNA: TGTGCCAGCGGGGTGCTGGGGGAAGACTACGAGCAGTACTTC.

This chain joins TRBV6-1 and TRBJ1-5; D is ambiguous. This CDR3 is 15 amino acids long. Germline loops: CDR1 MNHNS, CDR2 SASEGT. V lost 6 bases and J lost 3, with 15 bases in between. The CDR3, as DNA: TGTGCCAGCAGACCGGCCAAAACTATCAATCAGCCCCAGCATTTT. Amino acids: CASRPAKTINQPQHF.

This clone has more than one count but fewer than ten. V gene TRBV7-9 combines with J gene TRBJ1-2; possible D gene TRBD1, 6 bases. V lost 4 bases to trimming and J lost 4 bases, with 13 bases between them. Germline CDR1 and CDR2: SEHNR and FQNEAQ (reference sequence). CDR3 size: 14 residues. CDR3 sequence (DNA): TGTGCCAGCAGCTCGGGGGCTGTTTTCTATGGCTACACCTTC. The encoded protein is CASSSGAVFYGYTF.

The CDR3 DNA sequence: TGTGCCAGCAGCGTTGGGGTTGGGGTGGGGTACACTGAAGCTTTCTTT. This gives the protein CASSVGVGVGYTEAFF. The chain carries TRBV9 and TRBJ1-1; no firm D call. The CDR3 runs to 16 residues. V lost 2 bases and J lost 3, with 17 bases in between. Germline assignment: CDR1 SGDLS and CDR2 YYNGEE.

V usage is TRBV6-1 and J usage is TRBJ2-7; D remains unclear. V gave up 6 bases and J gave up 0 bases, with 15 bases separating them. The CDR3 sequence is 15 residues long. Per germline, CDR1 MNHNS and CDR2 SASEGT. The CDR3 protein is CASSNLGRSSYEQYF. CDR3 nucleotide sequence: TGTGCCAGCAGCAACTTAGGACGGTCCTCCTACGAGCAGTACTTC.

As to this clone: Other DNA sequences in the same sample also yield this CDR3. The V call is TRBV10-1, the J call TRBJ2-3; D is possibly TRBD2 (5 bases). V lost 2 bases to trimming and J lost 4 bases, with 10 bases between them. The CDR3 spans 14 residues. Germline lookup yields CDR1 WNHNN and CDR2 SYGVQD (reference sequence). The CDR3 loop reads CASSETGKADTQYF. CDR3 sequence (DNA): TGCGCCAGCAGTGAGACGGGGAAAGCAGATACGCAGTATTTT.

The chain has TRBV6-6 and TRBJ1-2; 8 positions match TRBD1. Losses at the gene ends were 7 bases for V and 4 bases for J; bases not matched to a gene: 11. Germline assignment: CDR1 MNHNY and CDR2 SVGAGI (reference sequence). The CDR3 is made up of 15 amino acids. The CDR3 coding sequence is TGTGCCAGCACTAAAAGGGGAACAGGGGGCTATGGCTACACCTTC. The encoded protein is CASTKRGTGGYGYTF.